This T cell receptor (beta chain) was found in a study of T cells in Graves' hyperthyroidism and ophthalmopathy. For the study at large: Peripheral blood was secured at the point of initial diagnosis, before any treatment.

Using RNA transcripts as the source, TCR beta CDR3 regions were amplified. An initial round of RT-PCR targeting the TCR CDR3 relied on the HTBI primer set. TCRdb reanalysed the multiplex PCR reads using MiXCR and keeps one entry per CDR3 protein. Of approximately 360,000 distinct CDR3 sequences in the sample, approximately 14% were seen once. In this sample, this clonotype turned up many times. The V segment lost 2 bases and the J segment 2 bases; nucleotides outside the gene matches: 10. The CDR3 has 18 residues. CDR1 is MNHEY and CDR2 is SVGEGT in the germline V gene. The chain couples TRBV6-2 or TRBV6-3 to TRBJ2-3, with TRBD2 identical over 10 bases. The TCR was taken from a woman aged 18-29 years with Graves' hyperthyroidism that later progressed to Graves' ophthalmopathy. Sequences were obtained from blood. The CDR3 sequence: CASSYTSGMTGSTDTQYF. DNA for the CDR3: TGTGCCAGCAGTTACACTAGCGGGATGACGGGTTCCACAGATACGCAGTATTTT.